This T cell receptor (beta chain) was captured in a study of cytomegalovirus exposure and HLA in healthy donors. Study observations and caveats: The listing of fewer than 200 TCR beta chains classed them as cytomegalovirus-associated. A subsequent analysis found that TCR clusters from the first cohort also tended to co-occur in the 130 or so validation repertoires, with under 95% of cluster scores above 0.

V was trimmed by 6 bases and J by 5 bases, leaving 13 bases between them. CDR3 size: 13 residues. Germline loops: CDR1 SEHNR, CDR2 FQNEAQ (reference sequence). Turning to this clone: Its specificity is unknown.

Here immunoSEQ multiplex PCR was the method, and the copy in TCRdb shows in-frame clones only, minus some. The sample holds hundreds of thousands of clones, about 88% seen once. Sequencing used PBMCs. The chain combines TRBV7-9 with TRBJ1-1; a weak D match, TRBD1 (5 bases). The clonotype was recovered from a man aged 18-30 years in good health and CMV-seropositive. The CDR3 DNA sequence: TGTGCCAGCAGATTCGTGGGGGAGACTGAAGCTTTCTTT. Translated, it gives CASRFVGETEAFF.